A single sample is the source of the 5 T cell receptor beta chains below, sequenced in a study of cytomegalovirus exposure and HLA in healthy donors. 13 Jbeta primers and 60 Vbeta primers were used for the PCR. Only in-frame clones appear in the TCRdb table, and some are missing; sequencing was by immunoSEQ multiplex PCR. Among roughly 120,000 clones listed, 69% were seen once. The sample was PBMCs. These receptors all come from a woman aged 70-85 years in good health and CMV-seropositive.

Concerning this clone itself: Other DNA sequences in this sample translate to the same CDR3. This CDR3 reads CASSSGQGEAFF. The CDR3 coding sequence is TGCGCCAGCAGCTCAGGACAGGGCGAAGCTTTCTTT. The genes are TRBV5-1 and TRBJ1-1, with 8 bases matching TRBD1. V shed 3 bases, J shed 8 bases, and the junction held 3 bases outside the gene matches. CDR1 and CDR2 from the germline V gene are SGHRS and YFSETQ. The CDR3 is 12 amino acids.

The rearrangement links TRBV27 to TRBJ1-2, with no clear D. CDR3 length: 15 residues. Trimming removed 5 bases from V and 0 bases from J, with 13 bases in between. In germline, CDR1 is MNHEY, CDR2 SMNVEV (reference sequence). This CDR3 reads CASSPDGSTNYGYTF. The DNA for the CDR3 is TGTGCCAGCAGTCCCGACGGGAGTACTAACTATGGCTACACCTTC.

This clone was observed a handful of times. CDR3 bases: TGTGCCAGCATTCCGGGACAGTATAGCAATCAGCCCCAGCATTTT. As protein: CASIPGQYSNQPQHF. The rearrangement uses TRBV21-1 and TRBJ1-5; no check of the table's D call, TRBD1, against the DNA was made. TRBV21-1 is labeled a pseudogene. This CDR3 is built from 15 residues.

The chain employs TRBV5-1 and TRBJ1-4; maybe TRBD1 (5 bases). V was cut by 0 bases and J by 5 bases, with 11 bases left in between. The CDR3 consists of 15 residues. Germline V gene sequence: CDR1 SGHRS, CDR2 YFSETQ. The CDR3, as DNA: TGCGCCAGCAGCTTGGCCGGGGGGGGAAATGAAAAACTGTTTTTT. Translating it yields CASSLAGGGNEKLFF.

The chain carries TRBV15 and TRBJ2-5, with D uncertain. Germline V gene lookup returns CDR1 LNHNV and CDR2 YYDKDF (reference sequence). The CDR3 has 13 amino acids. V dropped 5 bases and J dropped 0 bases, with 7 bases sitting between them. Written as DNA, the CDR3 is TGTGCCACCAGCCCCCGTCACCAAGAGACCCAGTACTTC. It codes for CATSPRHQETQYF.